The 25 T cell receptor beta chains given below trace back to one sample, sequenced in a study of CD8 T cells in Susac syndrome. Random-hexamer reverse transcription was applied to about 0.5 to 1 ug RNA. TCRdb analysed the immunoSEQ multiplex PCR reads with MiXCR anew, one entry per CDR3 protein. The repertoire includes 120,000 to 150,000 distinct CDR3 sequences, about 95% of them detected once, and approximately 0.11% sits in the top ten. The sample taken for sequencing was CD4+ T cells from PBMCs. These receptors all stem from a human donor with multiple sclerosis.

DNA of the CDR3: TGTGCCTGGAGTCCCCGCGGAGGGAACACTGAAGCTTTCTTT. It yields the protein CAWSPRGGNTEAFF. J is TRBJ1-1 and V is TRBV30; D is unresolved. The CDR3 extends over 14 amino acids. The germline V and J ends were trimmed by 2 bases and 1 base, with 11 bases remaining between them. Germline V gene lookup returns CDR1 GTSNPN and CDR2 SVGIG (reference sequence).

The J gene is TRBJ2-1, the V gene TRBV20-1; 9 bases are shared with TRBD1. Germline values: CDR1 DFQATT, CDR2 SNEGSKA (reference sequence). This CDR3 has 14 amino acids. V was clipped by 5 bases and J by 8 bases; unmatched bases: 10. The CDR3 coding sequence is TGCAGTGCTGCCGGGACAGGGAAGTCCGATGAGCAGTTCTTC. Translating it yields CSAAGTGKSDEQFF.

V is TRBV12-3 or TRBV12-4 and J is TRBJ1-5; TRBD1 agrees at 10 bases. The CDR3 loop spans 14 amino acids. Germline trimming cut 6 bases from V and 6 bases from J; bases unmatched to any gene: 5. CDR3 loop: CASRRQGAGQPQHF. The DNA for the CDR3 is TGTGCCAGCAGGAGACAGGGGGCAGGTCAGCCCCAGCATTTT.

This clonotype has more than one count but fewer than ten. DNA of the CDR3: TGTGCCAGCAGCTTAGTCTTGAACACTGAAGCTTTCTTT. Protein product: CASSLVLNTEAFF. The chain joins TRBV7-9 to TRBJ1-1; D gene uncertain. CDR1 and CDR2 (germline): SEHNR, FQNEAQ (reference sequence). Trimming cost V 1 base and J 0 bases, with 3 bases left between them. CDR3 length: 13 amino acids. The complete variable domain, with remaining parts taken from reference TRBV7-9 and TRBJ1-1, reads DTGVSQNPRHKITKRGQNVTFRCDPISEHNRLYWYRQTLGQGPEFLTYFQNEAQLEKSRLLSDRFSAERPKGSFSTLEIQRTEQGDSAMYLCASSLVLNTEAFFGQGTRLTVV.

The chain carries TRBV20-1 and TRBJ2-5, with D perhaps matching TRBD2 (5 bases). Germline V gene lookup returns CDR1 DFQATT and CDR2 SNEGSKA (reference sequence). The germline V and J ends were trimmed by 0 bases and 5 bases, with 16 bases remaining between them. The CDR3 spans 15 residues. CDR3 DNA sequence: TGCAGTGCTAGAGATCCTCGCGGGTCACTCGAGACCCAGTACTTC. This gives the protein CSARDPRGSLETQYF.

This clonotype was seen more than once but under ten times. An end of the junction differs from the germline gene, which may be a read error. J is TRBJ1-2 and V is TRBV5-1; possible D gene TRBD1, 5 bases. The CDR3 is 13 residues long. Per the germline V gene, CDR1 is SGHRS and CDR2 is YFSETQ. The CDR3 region is CASSLDRDYGYTF. The CDR3 DNA sequence: TGTGCCAGCAGTTTAGACAGAGACTATGGCTACACCTTC. The complete variable domain, with remaining parts taken from reference TRBV5-1 and TRBJ1-2, reads KAGVTQTPRYLIKTRGQQVTLSCSPISGHRSVSWYQQTPGQGLQFLFEYFSETQRNKGNFPGRFSGRQFSNSRSEMNVSTLELGDSALYLCASSLDRDYGYTFGSGTRLTVV.

The rearrangement joins TRBV28 to TRBJ2-3; TRBD2 is a possible D gene (6 bases). V shed 4 bases and J shed 4 bases, with 15 bases lying between them. CDR3 size: 15 residues. Germline V gene sequence: CDR1 MDHEN, CDR2 SYDVKM. The CDR3 spells CASSSSGTGADTQYF. DNA for the CDR3: TGTGCCAGCAGTTCGTCAGGGACGGGGGCAGATACGCAGTATTTT.

The chain is built from TRBV6-2 or TRBV6-3 and TRBJ1-1; D not certain. V lost 4 bases, J lost 2 bases, and 11 bases lay in between. CDR1 MNHEY and CDR2 SVGEGT come from the germline V gene. The CDR3 covers 14 residues. CDR3 protein: CASSWSRGNTEAFF. In DNA form, the CDR3 reads TGTGCCAGCAGTTGGTCCCGGGGTAACACTGAAGCTTTCTTT.

This chain connects TRBV20-1 to TRBJ1-2; tentative D call: TRBD1 (5 bases). CDR1 DFQATT and CDR2 SNEGSKA come from the germline V gene (reference sequence). The length of the CDR3 is 14 residues. The V gene lost 6 bases and the J gene lost 4 bases, with 18 bases spanning the gap. CDR3 bases: TGCAGTGCCACACCAGGGACCGGGGTCTATGGCTACACCTTC. It codes for CSATPGTGVYGYTF.

This sequence joins TRBV30 and TRBJ1-1; weak D call: TRBD1 (5 bases). The V gene lost 1 base and the J gene lost 4 bases, with 7 bases spanning the gap. This CDR3 spans 12 amino acids. Germline CDR1 is GTSNPN and CDR2 is SVGIG (reference sequence). DNA for the CDR3: TGTGCCTGGAGTGCAGGGACCACTGAAGCTTTCTTT. Protein: CAWSAGTTEAFF.

The CDR3 is CSARVLGARYNEQFF. DNA of the CDR3: TGCAGTGCTAGAGTGCTGGGGGCGAGGTACAATGAGCAGTTCTTC. V and J are TRBV20-1 and TRBJ2-1; tentative D call: TRBD1 (6 bases). The CDR3 has 15 residues. Trimming stripped 1 base from V and 4 bases from J, with 14 bases between. CDR1 and CDR2 (germline): DFQATT, SNEGSKA (reference sequence).

The V and J genes are TRBV5-4 and TRBJ2-5; no reliable D call. The CDR3 covers 15 residues. Germline CDR1 reads SGHNT; CDR2 reads YYREEE (reference sequence). The germline V and J ends were trimmed by 0 bases and 2 bases, with 11 bases remaining between them. CDR3 region: CASSLVGRIQETQYF. CDR3 bases: TGTGCCAGCAGCTTGGTTGGCAGGATACAAGAGACCCAGTACTTC.

V and J are TRBV30 and TRBJ2-5; no firm D call. The CDR3 spans 14 residues. CDR1 is GTSNPN, CDR2 SVGIG, per germline (reference sequence). Trimming removed 0 bases from V and 5 bases from J, with 13 bases in between. The DNA for the CDR3 is TGTGCCTGGAGTGTCAAGAGCGTGGGCGAGACCCAGTACTTC. Its protein is CAWSVKSVGETQYF.

This rearrangement joins TRBV3-1 to TRBJ1-1, with D possibly matching TRBD1 (5 bases). The CDR3 is 15 residues long. CDR1 LGHDT and CDR2 YNNKEL come from the germline V gene (reference sequence). V gave up 1 base and J gave up 7 bases, with 16 bases separating them. CDR3 loop: CASSQAQGRGGEAFF. The CDR3 DNA reads TGTGCCAGCAGCCAAGCCCAGGGAAGGGGAGGTGAAGCTTTCTTT.

The V and J genes are TRBV20-1 and TRBJ2-7; 12 bases line up with TRBD2. CDR1 is DFQATT and CDR2 is SNEGSKA in the germline V gene (reference sequence). With 3 bases clipped from V and 3 bases from J, the junction kept 12 bases outside the gene matches. The CDR3 is made up of 17 amino acids. Here the CDR3 DNA reads TGCAGTGCTAGTGGGCACCAACTAGCGGGAGGTGTCTACGAGCAGTACTTC. This sequence encodes CSASGHQLAGGVYEQYF.

The chain couples TRBV28 to TRBJ2-5; tentatively, D is TRBD2 (6 bases). The CDR3 length is 15 residues. Trimming removed 3 bases at V and 2 bases at J, with 13 bases between. CDR1 and CDR2 (germline): MDHEN, SYDVKM. As DNA, the CDR3 is TGTGCCAGCAGTTTCGGCGGTGCGGGGCAAGAGACCCAGTACTTC. Residues: CASSFGGAGQETQYF.

The chain is built from TRBV5-4 and TRBJ2-7; the D gene is possibly TRBD2 (6 bases). CDR1 and CDR2 (germline): SGHNT, YYREEE (reference sequence). The CDR3 has 12 residues. The V end lost 7 bases, the J end lost 0 bases, and 8 bases lay between the germline ends. The CDR3 sequence is CASRSGSYEQYF. The CDR3 region has the DNA TGTGCCAGCCGTAGCGGCTCCTACGAGCAGTACTTC.

V and J are TRBV6-5 and TRBJ2-7; D remains ambiguous. V was trimmed by 2 bases and J by 4 bases, leaving 15 bases between them. The CDR3 extends over 15 amino acids. CDR1 MNHEY and CDR2 SVGAGI come from the germline V gene. The CDR3 loop is CASSYLPTGQYEQYF. The DNA of the CDR3 is TGTGCCAGCAGTTACCTCCCGACGGGTCAATACGAGCAGTACTTC.

The chain is built from TRBV27 and TRBJ1-2, with TRBD1 identical over 12 bases. Germline V lookup: CDR1 MNHEY, CDR2 SMNVEV (reference sequence). This CDR3 region has 13 residues. V lost 6 bases to trimming and J lost 6 bases; unmatched junction nucleotides: 2. CDR3 bases: TGTGCCAGCAGGGGACAGGGGGCGAATGGCTACACCTTC. Protein sequence: CASRGQGANGYTF.

For this clonotype: At one end the junction does not follow the germline gene, possibly because of a read error. The CDR3 spells CSSSVYQETQYF. The CDR3 nucleotides are TGTTCGAGTAGCGTGTACCAAGAGACCCAGTACTTC. V is TRBV20-1 and J is TRBJ2-5; TRBD2 is a possible D gene (5 bases). This CDR3 comprises 12 residues. Germline V lookup: CDR1 DFQATT, CDR2 SNEGSKA (reference sequence).

V gene TRBV12-3 or TRBV12-4 combines with J gene TRBJ1-2, with 8 bases identical to TRBD1. CDR3 length: 14 amino acids. V lost 5 bases and J lost 4; bases outside the gene matches: 6. The CDR3 reads CASSPGQGSYGYTF. In DNA, the CDR3 is TGTGCCAGCAGTCCCGGACAGGGTAGCTATGGCTACACCTTC.

The V and J genes are TRBV3-1 and TRBJ1-2; D may be TRBD1 (5 bases). Germline V gene sequence: CDR1 LGHDT, CDR2 YNNKEL (reference sequence). V shed 0 bases and J shed 5 bases, with 13 bases lying between them. This CDR3 is 15 amino acids long. CDR3 residues: CASSQDPGLGYGYTF. As DNA, the CDR3 is TGTGCCAGCAGCCAAGATCCGGGGCTAGGGTATGGCTACACCTTC.

The chain recombines TRBV29-1 with TRBJ1-1, with D uncertain. CDR1 SQVTM and CDR2 ANQGSEA come from the germline V gene. The CDR3 spans 13 residues. With 3 bases removed from V and 3 bases from J, the gap between germline ends came to 11 bases. CDR3 protein: CSVDGRSYTEAFF. CDR3 coding DNA: TGCAGCGTTGATGGCCGGAGCTACACTGAAGCTTTCTTT.

The V gene is TRBV20-1, the J gene TRBJ1-5, with a weak D call TRBD1 (6 bases). The V gene lost 0 bases and the J gene lost 6 bases, with 18 bases spanning the gap. CDR3 length: 16 amino acids. The germline gives CDR1 DFQATT, CDR2 SNEGSKA (reference sequence). As DNA, the CDR3 is TGCAGTGCTAGAGATTTTTCGGGGGGCGCGCCTCAGCCCCAGCATTTT. This codes for CSARDFSGGAPQPQHF.

The gene calls are TRBV18 and TRBJ2-3; 10 bases are shared with TRBD1. Germline loops: CDR1 KGHSH, CDR2 LQKENI. V shed 6 bases and J 5 bases; nucleotides not matched to a gene: 5. The CDR3 loop spans 14 amino acids. The CDR3 spells CASSPGTGEDTQYF. For the CDR3, the DNA is TGTGCCAGCTCTCCCGGGACAGGGGAAGATACGCAGTATTTT.